This TCR beta chain was sequenced for a study of technical replicates of blood from a handful of donors. The CDR3 runs to 14 residues. Germline trimming cut 6 bases from V and 9 bases from J; bases unmatched to any gene: 10. CDR1 is SGHAT, CDR2 FQNNGV, per germline. Only in-frame clones appear in the TCRdb table, and some are missing; sequencing was by immunoSEQ multiplex PCR. The table lists 51,000 or so clones, 92% of them singletons. Source material: PBMCs. The gene calls are TRBV11-2 and TRBJ2-1, with 8 bases lining up with TRBD2. The clonotype was recovered from a human donor in good health. Some clones in this sample may be carry-over from other donors' samples. In DNA form, the CDR3 reads TGTGCCAGCAGTCGATCGGGGGGGCCGGGTGAGCAGTTCTTC. Protein: CASSRSGGPGEQFF.